The 14 T cell receptor beta chains below all came from one sample that was sequenced in a study of cytomegalovirus exposure and HLA in healthy donors. PCR employed 60 Vbeta and 13 Jbeta primers. Sequencing used immunoSEQ multiplex PCR; TCRdb keeps in-frame clones, though not all of them. The profile covers 150,000 to 160,000 clones, with 70% to 80% appearing a single time and around 2.3% taken by the ten largest. Sequencing was done on a sample of PBMCs. The receptors originated from a man aged 25-40 years in good health and CMV-seronegative.

CDR3 DNA: TGTGCCAGCAGCCCTTTAGGGGGGACAGGGACGAGAGAGCAGTACTTC. Its protein product is CASSPLGGTGTREQYF. V gene TRBV7-2 combines with J gene TRBJ2-7; 9 positions match TRBD1. Trimming at V came to 5 bases and at J to 7 bases, leaving 15 bases not matched to a gene. Germline lookup yields CDR1 SGHTA and CDR2 FQGNSA. The CDR3 contains 16 residues.

This chain links TRBV5-6 with TRBJ2-5; unclear D gene. V dropped 2 bases and J dropped 7 bases, with 12 bases sitting between them. The CDR3 runs to 13 residues. Germline loops: CDR1 SGHDT, CDR2 YYEEEE. The CDR3 bases are TGTGCCAGCAGCTTAAGTCGCTATGGGACCCAGTACTTC. It is translated as CASSLSRYGTQYF.

The V call is TRBV21-1, the J call TRBJ1-5. TRBV21-1 is a recognized pseudogene. The length of the CDR3 is 17 residues. The CDR3 reads CASTPKPPVPYNQPQHF. As DNA, the CDR3 is TGTGCCAGCACCCCAAAGCCCCCCGTCCCCTACAATCAGCCCCAGCATTTT.

The chain recombines TRBV6-1 with TRBJ1-5, with a possible D match to TRBD1 (6 bases). The CDR3 has 14 amino acids. Trimming left V 6 bases short and J 4 bases short, with 13 bases between. In germline, CDR1 is MNHNS, CDR2 SASEGT. The CDR3, as DNA: TGTGCCAGCAGCCTACAGGGATTGAATCAGCCCCAGCATTTT. It specifies CASSLQGLNQPQHF.

This sequence joins TRBV5-6 and TRBJ2-1; TRBD2 matches 11 bases. The CDR3 has 16 amino acids. The germline CDR1 and CDR2 sequences are SGHDT and YYEEEE. Trimming removed 1 base from V and 5 bases from J; junction bases left unmatched: 5. CDR3 protein: CASSLSSGGSHNEQFF. CDR3 nucleotide sequence: TGTGCCAGCAGCTTGTCTAGCGGGGGGTCCCACAATGAGCAGTTCTTC.

The chain recombines TRBV5-4 with TRBJ2-3; TRBD2 matches 10 bases. The CDR3 contains 14 residues. V was pared by 6 bases and J by 7 bases, with 8 bases of the junction left unmatched. Looked up from germline, CDR1 is SGHNT and CDR2 is YYREEE (reference sequence). In DNA, the CDR3 is TGTGCCAGCACAGGAGCGGGGGGGCCGCATACGCAGTATTTT. Translation gives CASTGAGGPHTQYF.

The chain recombines TRBV7-9 with TRBJ2-7; TRBD2 matches 7 bases. The V gene's germline CDR1 is SEHNR and CDR2 FQNEAQ (reference sequence). The CDR3 has 14 residues. V shed 4 bases and J 0 bases; nucleotides not matched to a gene: 3. CDR3 residues: CASSSREASYEQYF. The DNA for the CDR3 is TGTGCCAGCAGCTCCCGGGAGGCCTCCTACGAGCAGTACTTC.

The genes are TRBV11-2 and TRBJ1-1; tentative D call: TRBD1 (5 bases). Trimming cost V 2 bases and J 8 bases, with 12 bases left between them. There are 13 residues in the CDR3. CDR1 SGHAT and CDR2 FQNNGV come from the germline V gene. The CDR3 reads CASSLLQASEAFF. In DNA, the CDR3 is TGTGCCAGCAGCTTATTACAGGCCTCAGAAGCTTTCTTT.

The rearrangement uses TRBV29-1 and TRBJ1-1; possibly TRBD1 for D (6 bases). The CDR3 is 15 residues long. Trimming stripped 6 bases from V and 1 base from J, with 18 bases between. The V gene's germline CDR1 is SQVTM and CDR2 ANQGSEA. The CDR3 is CSVKSSSRGNTEAFF. The CDR3 nucleotides are TGCAGCGTCAAAAGCAGCAGCAGGGGGAACACTGAAGCTTTCTTT.

The V and J genes are TRBV15 and TRBJ1-1, with D possibly TRBD1 on 5 matching bases. Germline V lookup: CDR1 LNHNV, CDR2 YYDKDF (reference sequence). V was pared by 0 bases and J by 1 base, with 6 bases between. This CDR3 spans 14 amino acids. CDR3 loop: CATSRDGQNTEAFF. The CDR3 DNA is TGTGCCACCAGCAGAGATGGACAGAACACTGAAGCTTTCTTT.

This clone was observed a handful of times. The junction departs from germline at one end; a sequencing error may be responsible. The chain employs TRBV6-6 and TRBJ1-5, with D maybe TRBD1 (6 bases). CDR3 size: 15 residues. Germline CDR1 and CDR2: MNHNY and SVGAGI (reference sequence). The CDR3 loop is CASSKTTGEMVPQNF. DNA for the CDR3: TGTGCCAGCAGTAAAACGACAGGCGAGATGGTGCCCCAGAATTTT.

This clone appeared once. The CDR3 sequence: CASRLTGVSYEQYF. The CDR3, as DNA: TGTGCCAGCAGACTGACAGGGGTTAGCTACGAGCAGTACTTC. The chain employs TRBV7-2 and TRBJ2-7; 8 nucleotides agree with TRBD1. The germline V gene has CDR1 SGHTA and CDR2 FQGNSA. The CDR3 sequence is 14 residues long. After removal of 6 bases from V and 3 bases from J, the junction contained 7 bases not matched to a gene.

This chain uses TRBV7-8 with TRBJ1-5; D might be TRBD1 (5 bases). Germline-derived CDR1 and CDR2 are SGHVS and FQNEAQ. This CDR3 region has 16 residues. The V gene lost 1 base and the J gene lost 6 bases, with 16 bases spanning the gap. CDR3 amino acids: CASSLGGFGGTQPQHF. The DNA of the CDR3 is TGTGCCAGCAGCTTAGGGGGATTCGGGGGAACTCAGCCCCAGCATTTT.

This chain links TRBV4-2 with TRBJ1-4; D remains ambiguous. The germline V gene has CDR1 LGHNA and CDR2 YNFKEQ. V was trimmed by 5 bases and J by 0 bases, leaving 10 bases between them. The CDR3 has 15 amino acids. The CDR3 is CASSLLIPTNEKLFF. In nucleotides, the CDR3 is TGTGCCAGCAGCTTACTGATTCCAACTAATGAAAAACTGTTTTTT.